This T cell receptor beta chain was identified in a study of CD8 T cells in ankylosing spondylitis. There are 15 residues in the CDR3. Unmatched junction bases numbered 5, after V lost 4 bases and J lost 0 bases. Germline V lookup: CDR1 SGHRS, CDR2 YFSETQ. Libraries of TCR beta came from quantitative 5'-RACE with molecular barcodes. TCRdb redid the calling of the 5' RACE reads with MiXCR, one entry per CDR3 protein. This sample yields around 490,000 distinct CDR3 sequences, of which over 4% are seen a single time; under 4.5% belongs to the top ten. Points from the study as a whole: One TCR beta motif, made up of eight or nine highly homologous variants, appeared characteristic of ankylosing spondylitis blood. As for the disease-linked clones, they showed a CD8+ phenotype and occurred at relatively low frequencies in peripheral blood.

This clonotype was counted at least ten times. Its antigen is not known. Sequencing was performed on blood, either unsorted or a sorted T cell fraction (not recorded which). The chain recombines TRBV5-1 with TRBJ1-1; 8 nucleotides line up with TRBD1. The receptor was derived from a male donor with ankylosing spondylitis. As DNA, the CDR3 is TGCGCCAGCAGCCCGCAGGGGGCAGTGAACACTGAAGCTTTCTTT. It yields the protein CASSPQGAVNTEAFF.